Listed here are 27 T cell receptor beta chains from one sample, sequenced in a study of tumor and adjacent non-tumor tissue in lung cancer. The library came from three nested PCR rounds adapted from ARM-PCR protocols. TCRdb fed the multiplex PCR reads into MiXCR, producing one record per CDR3 protein. Here the sample spans about 100,000 distinct CDR3 sequences, about 62% being singletons. This sample's RNA came from whole unsorted tissue. More than 3 cm separated this lung sample from the edge of the tumor. What was sequenced was distant non-tumor lung tissue. Receptor source: a young man with non-small cell lung cancer.

With regard to this clonotype: A junction end diverges from the germline sequence, so it may reflect a read error. The chain employs TRBV12-3 or TRBV12-4 and TRBJ2-2; possible D gene TRBD2, 5 bases. The CDR3 length is 12 residues. The CDR3: CHLLQRHRGAVF. CDR3 sequence (DNA): TGTCACCTCCTCCAGCGACACCGGGGAGCTGTTTTT.

Notes on this clonotype: With a much larger clone just one base away, this may be a read error. The rearrangement joins TRBV5-4 to TRBJ2-7; 7 bases match TRBD1. Germline CDR1 and CDR2: SGHNT and YYREEE (reference sequence). The CDR3 loop spans 14 amino acids. The CDR3 region is CAISLFQQGSEQYF. The CDR3 DNA follows: TGTGCCATCAGCTTGTTTCAACAGGGGAGCGAGCAGTACTTC.

This clonotype was recorded a few times. This may arise from a read error, as a much more abundant clone is one base away. This chain joins TRBV10-2 and TRBJ2-3; TRBD2 aligns across 8 bases. The V gene's germline CDR1 is WSHSY and CDR2 SAAADI. CDR3 size: 15 residues. The CDR3 protein is CTSRSGLAGSDTQYF. The CDR3 bases are TGCACCAGCAGATCGGGTCTAGCGGGTTCAGATACGCAGTATTTT.

With regard to this clonotype: Germline and junction disagree at one end, which may indicate a read error. The chain employs TRBV7-9 and TRBJ1-2; D ambiguous. The CDR3 length is 14 residues. CDR1 and CDR2 from the germline V gene are SEHNR and FQNEAQ (reference sequence). The CDR3 DNA reads as TGTACCAGCAGCCAAATAATGGAGAACTATGGCTACAGCTTC. It translates to CTSSQIMENYGYSF.

A remark on this clonotype: A much larger clone differs from this one at a single base, so this may be a read error. The J gene is TRBJ2-1, the V gene TRBV12-3 or TRBV12-4; tentatively, D is TRBD1 or TRBD2 (6 bases each). The ends were cut back, 10 bases at V and 6 bases at J, with 16 bases in the middle. The CDR3 extends over 13 amino acids. CDR3 protein: CANLREGGNEQFF. The CDR3 DNA reads TGTGCCAACCTTCGAGAGGGGGGCAATGAGCAGTTCTTC.

On this clonotype itself: One end of the junction does not line up with germline, which may come from a read error. The J gene is TRBJ1-5, the V gene TRBV12-3 or TRBV12-4; 10 nucleotides align to TRBD1. This CDR3 has 17 amino acids. CDR3 in DNA: TGTGTCAGCAGTTTAGCACTTTTGACAGGGGGCGGGCAGCCCCAGCATTTT. Translated, it gives CVSSLALLTGGGQPQHF.

This chain links TRBV12-3 or TRBV12-4 with TRBJ2-3; a possible D gene is TRBD2 (6 bases). The length of the CDR3 is 15 residues. Trimming shortened V by 0 bases and J by 3 bases, and 10 bases separated the two germline ends. CDR3 sequence reads: CASSLAGGRTDTQYF. The CDR3 bases are TGTGCCAGCAGTTTAGCCGGGGGAAGGACAGATACGCAGTATTTT.

Points on this clonotype: At one of its ends the junction is not consistent with the germline gene, which may arise from a read error. The rearrangement joins TRBV20-1 to TRBJ2-1; perhaps TRBD2 as D (5 bases). Germline CDR1 reads DFQATT; CDR2 reads SNEGSKA (reference sequence). The CDR3 contains 16 residues. For the CDR3, the DNA is TGCAGTACTAGAGATCCCACTAGTGGCTCCTACAATGAGCAGTTCTTC. Translation gives CSTRDPTSGSYNEQFF.

For this clonotype: A read error is likely, as this CDR3 ends without the conserved phenylalanine or tryptophan. J is TRBJ2-2 and V is TRBV28, with 7 bases lining up with TRBD2. The germline V gene encodes CDR1 MDHEN and CDR2 SYDVKM. This CDR3 is 14 amino acids long. V shed 6 bases and J 4 bases; nucleotides not matched to a gene: 5. CDR3 nucleotides: TGTGCCAGCAGAATGGCTAGCGGCACCGGGGAGCTGTTTATT. It specifies CASRMASGTGELFI.

As concerns this clonotype: Compared with germline, one end of the junction differs, possibly owing to a read error. The chain couples TRBV6-5 to TRBJ2-7; no clear D gene. Germline values: CDR1 MNHEY, CDR2 SVGAGI. The CDR3 length is 15 residues. CDR3 region: CPSSYLASRGYKQYF. The CDR3 DNA reads TGTCCCAGCAGTTATTTAGCCAGTCGAGGCTACAAGCAGTACTTC.

The chain combines TRBV4-3 with TRBJ1-2; D gene ambiguous. CDR1 and CDR2 (germline): LGHNA, YSLEER. This CDR3 region has 15 residues. The V end lost 9 bases, the J end lost 4 bases, and 21 bases lay between the germline ends. The CDR3 loop is CASGQGPDVSYGYTF. CDR3 bases: TGCGCCAGTGGCCAAGGTCCGGACGTCAGCTATGGCTACACCTTC.

This clonotype was observed many times. The V call is TRBV12-3 or TRBV12-4, the J call TRBJ2-1; 9 bases map to TRBD2. Germline trimming cut 3 bases from V and 5 bases from J; bases unmatched to any gene: 11. This CDR3 is 17 amino acids long. The CDR3 reads CASSFGRGGHSNNEQFF. CDR3 nucleotide sequence: TGTGCCAGCAGTTTTGGGCGGGGGGGCCACTCTAACAATGAGCAGTTCTTC.

On this clonotype itself: The junction shows a germline mismatch at one end, possibly a read error. The V and J genes are TRBV4-1 and TRBJ1-1; D is unresolved. CDR1 and CDR2 (germline): MGHRA, YSYEKL. The CDR3 extends over 14 amino acids. The CDR3 reads CANSHPDRGSEAFF. CDR3 nucleotide sequence: TGCGCCAACAGCCACCCTGATCGAGGTTCTGAAGCTTTCTTT.

On this clonotype itself: In this CDR3 the conserved last residue, phenylalanine or tryptophan, is missing, so a read error is likely. This chain connects TRBV20-1 to TRBJ2-3; a possible D gene is TRBD2 (5 bases). V lost 6 bases and J 0 bases, leaving 13 bases between the germline ends. The germline V gene encodes CDR1 DFQATT and CDR2 SNEGSKA (reference sequence). The CDR3 sequence is 14 residues long. CDR3 in amino acids: CSASEGGSTDTQYY. The CDR3 DNA reads as TGCAGTGCCTCCGAAGGCGGGAGCACAGATACGCAGTATTAT.

Note on this clonotype: A much larger clone differs from this one at a single base, so this may be a read error. V usage is TRBV5-4 and J usage is TRBJ2-2; D possibly corresponds to TRBD2 (6 bases). Germline CDR1 SGHNT, CDR2 YYREEE (reference sequence). The CDR3 contains 15 residues. The CDR3 nucleotides read TGTGCCAGGAGCTTCGGGGGACCGGACACCGGGGAGCTGTTTTTT. This codes for CARSFGGPDTGELFF.

This clonotype was counted only a few times. This chain joins TRBV5-1 and TRBJ2-6; D perhaps matches TRBD2 (5 bases). Germline V gene lookup returns CDR1 SGHRS and CDR2 YFSETQ. V lost 1 base, J lost 0 bases, and 11 bases lay in between. The CDR3 has 17 residues. CDR3: CASSLTAGDSGANVLTF. CDR3 nucleotide sequence: TGCGCCAGCAGCTTGACAGCCGGGGACTCTGGGGCCAACGTCCTGACTTTC.

A word on this clonotype: Given the absence of the conserved phenylalanine or tryptophan at the CDR3 end, a read error is likely. Because the CDR3's place on the DNA is in doubt, the DNA is left out and the CDR3 is given as listed by TCRdb. This chain uses TRBV20-1 with TRBJ1-2. Germline V CDR1 and CDR2: DFQATT, SNEGSKA (reference sequence). 12 amino acids form the CDR3, both terminal residues included. Here the CDR3 reads CSAMGNSGGYIS.

To note about this clonotype: Sequence at one end of the junction differs from germline and may be a read error. The V gene is TRBV11-1, the J gene TRBJ2-5; TRBD1 aligns across 7 bases. Germline V CDR1 and CDR2: SGHAT, FQDESV (reference sequence). The CDR3 spans 16 residues. CDR3 nucleotides: TGTGTCAGCAGCTTAGTTCAATCGACAGGGAAAAAGACCCAGTACTTC. It encodes CVSSLVQSTGKKTQYF.

About this clonotype: One end of the junction varies from germline; a read error may be responsible. The chain has TRBV20-1 and TRBJ1-1; unclear D gene. Germline values: CDR1 DFQATT, CDR2 SNEGSKA (reference sequence). CDR3 length: 15 residues. Written as DNA, the CDR3 is TGCGGTGCTAGTCCCGAGGAGGGTCTGAACACTGAAGCTTTCTTT. Translation gives CGASPEEGLNTEAFF.

In this sample, this clonotype turned up a few times. The chain employs TRBV24-1 and TRBJ2-1; 7 nucleotides agree with TRBD1. This CDR3 spans 15 amino acids. The germline V gene has CDR1 KGHDR and CDR2 SFDVKD. V gave up 1 base and J gave up 6 bases; unmatched junction bases: 5. CDR3 sequence: CATSDLGGITNEQFF. In nucleotides, the CDR3 is TGTGCCACCAGTGATTTAGGGGGCATCACCAATGAGCAGTTCTTC.

A note on this clonotype: Sequence at one end of the junction differs from germline and may be a read error. V gene TRBV12-3 or TRBV12-4 combines with J gene TRBJ2-3; no definite D call. This CDR3 region has 16 residues. CDR3 residues: CVSSPLQRGGTDTQYF. In nucleotides, the CDR3 is TGTGTCAGCAGTCCGCTACAGCGTGGGGGCACAGATACGCAGTATTTT.

In the case of this clonotype: Compared with germline, one end of the junction differs, possibly owing to a read error. V and J are TRBV10-2 and TRBJ1-1, with 7 bases matching TRBD1. CDR3 length: 12 amino acids. Germline V gene sequence: CDR1 WSHSY, CDR2 SAAADI. CDR3 nucleotides: TGCGCCAGCAGTGATATCCAGGGGGGAGCTCTCTTT. Translating gives CASSDIQGGALF.

A word on this clonotype: The junction does not match germline at one end; this may be a read error. V and J are TRBV20-1 and TRBJ1-1; possible D gene TRBD1, 6 bases. Germline values: CDR1 DFQATT, CDR2 SNEGSKA (reference sequence). The CDR3 is 12 residues long. The CDR3, as DNA: TGCAGTCCACAAGGCGGGGACACTGAAGCCTTCTTT. Translated, it gives CSPQGGDTEAFF.

V gene TRBV11-2 combines with J gene TRBJ2-7; TRBD2 agrees at 9 bases. The V gene's germline CDR1 is SGHAT and CDR2 FQNNGV. J gave up 3 bases and V 3 bases, and 9 bases lay outside the gene matches. CDR3 size: 16 residues. In DNA, the CDR3 is TGTGCCAGCAGCTTTTCCTGGACTAGCGTCTTCTACGAGCAGTACTTC. Protein sequence: CASSFSWTSVFYEQYF.

This clonotype was detected only once. One end of the junction is discordant with germline, which a read error may explain. The CDR3 coding sequence is TGTGCCAGCAGTTGGGACGGGGATGGGACCCAGTATTTC. Its protein is CASSWDGDGTQYF. The chain joins TRBV6-5 to TRBJ2-5; D may match TRBD1 or TRBD2 (5 bases each). Germline loops: CDR1 MNHEY, CDR2 SVGAGI. The CDR3 contains 13 residues.

For the CDR3, the DNA is TGTGCCAGCAGCTTTAGACAGGAGAACACTGAAGCTTTCTTT. It is translated as CASSFRQENTEAFF. The chain joins TRBV11-3 to TRBJ1-1; possibly TRBD1 for D (6 bases). This CDR3 is 14 amino acids long. Trimming removed 3 bases from V and 1 base from J, with 9 bases in between. CDR1 SGHNT and CDR2 YENEEA come from the germline V gene.

As regards this clonotype: A clone one base away is much larger, so this may be a read error. The chain uses TRBV12-3 or TRBV12-4 and TRBJ1-4; D not resolved. The CDR3 extends over 12 amino acids. Trimming took 5 bases from V and 7 from J, leaving 8 bases between them. As DNA, the CDR3 is TGTGCCAGCAGTGCCATTAGTGAAAAACTGTTTTTT. Translating it yields CASSAISEKLFF.